This T cell receptor beta chain is from a study of beta chain features in type 1 diabetes. This clone was found a few times. The ends were cut back, 3 bases at V and 4 bases at J, with 12 bases in the middle. The CDR3 runs 14 residues. Germline loops: CDR1 SGHTA, CDR2 FQGNSA. All of the isolated RNA was reverse transcribed, so expressed TCRB transcripts were sequenced. Some clones are missing from TCRdb's copy, which holds only in-frame ones; the method was immunoSEQ multiplex PCR. The sample lists hundreds of thousands of clones, approximately 10% occurring once. The sequencing input was naive CD4+ T cells from blood. This receptor was taken from a woman aged 18 to 35 in good health. The J gene is TRBJ1-1, the V gene TRBV7-2; D remains ambiguous. This CDR3 reads CASSFYGSSTEAFF. The CDR3 DNA reads TGTGCCAGCAGCTTCTACGGGTCCAGCACTGAAGCTTTCTTT.